This T cell receptor (beta chain) was captured in a study of human T cells and chemical hapten exposure. This CDR3 is built from 12 residues. Germline V CDR1 and CDR2: SQVTM, ANQGSEA. The V gene lost 7 bases and the J gene lost 0 bases, with 8 bases spanning the gap. TCRdb used MiXCR to reprocess the 5' RACE reads, holding one entry per CDR3 protein. The sample consists of 110,000 or so distinct CDR3 sequences, approximately 20% of them appearing once. The total RNA was obtained from whole blood that was not fractionated. The clonotype was recovered from a human donor in good health. The chain has TRBV29-1 and TRBJ2-3; D gene unclear. CDR3 amino acids: CSALRSTDTQYF. The CDR3, as DNA: TGCAGCGCCTTGAGGAGCACAGATACGCAGTATTTT.